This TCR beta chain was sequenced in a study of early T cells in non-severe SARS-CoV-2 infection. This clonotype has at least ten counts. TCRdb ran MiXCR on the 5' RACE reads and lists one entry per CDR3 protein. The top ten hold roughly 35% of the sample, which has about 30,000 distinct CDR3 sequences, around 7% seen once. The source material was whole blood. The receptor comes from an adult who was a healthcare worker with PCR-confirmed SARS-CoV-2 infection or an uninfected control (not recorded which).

The CDR3 bases are TGTGCCAGCAGCTACGGAACCCATTCTAGCACAGATACGCAGTATTTT. Its protein is CASSYGTHSSTDTQYF. The chain links TRBV11-2 to TRBJ2-3; no clear D. The CDR3 spans 16 residues. The germline V and J ends were trimmed by 4 bases and 0 bases, with 14 bases remaining between them. The V gene's germline CDR1 is SGHAT and CDR2 FQNNGV.